These T cell receptor beta chains were read from a single sample in a study of cytomegalovirus exposure and HLA in healthy donors. Sequencing was performed with immunoSEQ multiplex PCR; in TCRdb, only in-frame clones are kept and a portion is missing. The data contain 95,000 to 110,000 clones, more than 65% of them seen just once; the ten biggest clones take up around 2.4%. Sequenced material: PBMCs. Receptors were obtained from a man aged 25 to 40 in good health and CMV-seronegative. The CDR3 runs from the conserved cysteine through the conserved F or W. A D gene is named only where the DNA matches it firmly. Some rows mark clone size as missing; the rest say once, few, many or name a class of expanded clone.

j_call v_call clone_size d_call cdr3_nt cdr3_aa
TRBJ2-1 TRBV6-1 - TRBD2 TGTGCCAGCCCCGGGGGGACTAGCGGCTACAATGAGCAGTTCTTC CASPGGTSGYNEQFF
TRBJ1-4 TRBV4-2 - - TGTGCCAGCAGCCAAGACCCGGAGGAGGGGTTAGGGGAAAAACTGTTTTTT CASSQDPEEGLGEKLFF
TRBJ2-3 TRBV6-1 few - TGTGCCAGCAGTGAAGCGCTCCAGGGCTTCACAGATACGCAGTATTTT CASSEALQGFTDTQYF
TRBJ1-5 TRBV7-2 - - TGTGCCAGCAGCTTAGGGCGGGAACAGCCCCAGCATTTT CASSLGREQPQHF
TRBJ1-1 TRBV6-5 - TRBD1 TGTGCCAGCACCCCGGACAGGGGTTCGAACACTGAAGCTTTCTTT CASTPDRGSNTEAFF
TRBJ2-2 TRBV4-1 once - TGCGCCAGCAGCCAAGGAAGTGGCGGGGGCGGCGCCGGGGAGCTGTTTTTT CASSQGSGGGGAGELFF
TRBJ2-7 TRBV6-5 few TRBD2 TGTGCCAGCAGTCACCGACTAGCGGGAGAGGGCAAGCAGTACTTC CASSHRLAGEGKQYF
TRBJ2-5 TRBV7-6 - TRBD2 TGTGCCAGCAGCTTAGCGATTAGCGGGAGAAGAGAGACCCAGTACTTC CASSLAISGRRETQYF
TRBJ2-3 TRBV6-5 once TRBD2 TGTGCCAGCAGTTACTCGAGCGGGGGGAGGGTAGATACGCAGTATTTT CASSYSSGGRVDTQYF
TRBJ2-7 TRBV18 - TRBD1 TGTGCCAGCTCACGAGGGACAGGACAAGCCTACGAGCAGTACTTC CASSRGTGQAYEQYF
TRBJ2-7 TRBV2 - - TGTGCCAGCAGTACAGACCTTGAGCAGTACTTC CASSTDLEQYF
TRBJ1-4 TRBV9 - TRBD1 TGTGCCAGCAGCGCCGGGGGACAGCTGACCGAAAAACTGTTTTTT CASSAGGQLTEKLFF
TRBJ1-5 TRBV7-2 - - TGTGCCAGCAGCTTAGGACGGGTTAGCAATCAGCCCCAGCATTTT CASSLGRVSNQPQHF
TRBJ2-2 TRBV28 medium-sized - TGTGCCAGCAGTTTAACAGCTGAGAACACCGGGGAGCTGTTTTTT CASSLTAENTGELFF
TRBJ2-3 TRBV6-4 once TRBD1 TGTGCCAGCAGTGACGTCGGGACAGGGGGTTTAGATACGCAGTATTTT CASSDVGTGGLDTQYF
TRBJ2-3 TRBV29-1 - - TGCAGCGTTGAAGGGACTTCCTCAGATACGCAGTATTTT CSVEGTSSDTQYF
TRBJ2-3 TRBV7-3 - - TGTGCCAGCAGCCCTGGACTAAACACAGATACGCAGTATTTT CASSPGLNTDTQYF
TRBJ2-7 TRBV7-9 - TRBD1 TGTGCCAGCAGCCTCGGCGACAGGGCAACCTACGAGCAGTACTTC CASSLGDRATYEQYF
TRBJ1-1 TRBV11-2 - TRBD1 TGTGCCAGCAGCTTAGCCTACAGGACAGGGGGGACTGAAGCTTTCTTT CASSLAYRTGGTEAFF
TRBJ1-2 TRBV4-1 - TRBD1 TGCGCCAGCAGCCAAGAGGCCCTGTCGACAGGGAGATACACCTTC CASSQEALSTGRYTF
TRBJ2-6 TRBV9 - - TGTGCCAGCAGCGTAGGAGGGCAGAGACTTAGCTCTGGGGCCAACGTCCTGACTTTC CASSVGGQRLSSGANVLTF
TRBJ1-5 TRBV19 - TRBD1 TGTGCCAGTAGTATCGGGACAGGGGGGCAGCCCCAGCATTTT CASSIGTGGQPQHF